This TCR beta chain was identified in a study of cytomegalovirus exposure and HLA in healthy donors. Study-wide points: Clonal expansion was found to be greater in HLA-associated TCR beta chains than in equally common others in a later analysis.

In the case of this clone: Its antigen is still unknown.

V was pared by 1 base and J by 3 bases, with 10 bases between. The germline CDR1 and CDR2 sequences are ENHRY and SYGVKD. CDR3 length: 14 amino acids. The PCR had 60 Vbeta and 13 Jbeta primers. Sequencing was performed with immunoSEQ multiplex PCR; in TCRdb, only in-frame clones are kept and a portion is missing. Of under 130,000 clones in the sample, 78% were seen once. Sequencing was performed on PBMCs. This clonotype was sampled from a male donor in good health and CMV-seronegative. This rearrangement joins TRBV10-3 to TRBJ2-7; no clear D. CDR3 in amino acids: CAISELGSYYEQYF. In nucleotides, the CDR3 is TGTGCCATCAGTGAGTTGGGCAGCTACTACGAGCAGTACTTC.